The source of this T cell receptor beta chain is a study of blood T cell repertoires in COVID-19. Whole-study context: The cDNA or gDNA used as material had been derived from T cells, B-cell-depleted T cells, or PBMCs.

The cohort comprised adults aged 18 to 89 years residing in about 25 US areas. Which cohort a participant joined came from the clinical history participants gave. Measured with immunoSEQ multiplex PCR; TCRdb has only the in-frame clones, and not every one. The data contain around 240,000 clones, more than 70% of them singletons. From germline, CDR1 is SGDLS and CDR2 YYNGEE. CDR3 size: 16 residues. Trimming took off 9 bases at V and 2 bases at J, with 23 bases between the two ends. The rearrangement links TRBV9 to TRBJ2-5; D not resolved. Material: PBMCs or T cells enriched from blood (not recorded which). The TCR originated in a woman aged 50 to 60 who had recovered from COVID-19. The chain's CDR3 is CATPQPLAGLQETQYF. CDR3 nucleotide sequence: TGTGCCACCCCCCAGCCGTTAGCCGGCCTACAAGAGACCCAGTACTTC.